A selection of T cell receptor beta chains follows, all from one sample in a study of T cell responses to AZD1222 COVID-19 vaccine. Libraries were prepared by immunoSEQ multiplex PCR; TCRdb keeps only in-frame clonotypes and omits some of them. The table has under 200,000 clones, over 85% seen once. Here the sequenced sample was peripheral blood, taken on day 0 of AZD1222 vaccination. These receptors all stem from an adult in good health. Each CDR3 is given with its conserved first and last residue. The D gene is left open where the match is weak. Size is omitted from some rows. Given values are once, few, many or a class for expanded clones.

D gene: TRBD1
V gene: TRBV9
J gene: TRBJ2-2
clone size: -
CDR3 protein: CASSVAGTANTGELFF
CDR3 DNA: TGTGCCAGCAGCGTAGCCGGGACAGCGAACACCGGGGAGCTGTTTTTT

D gene: -
V gene: TRBV6-4
J gene: TRBJ1-1
clone size: -
CDR3 protein: CASRRDGNTEAFF
CDR3 DNA: TGTGCCAGCCGACGGGACGGCAACACTGAAGCTTTCTTT

D gene: -
V gene: TRBV5-8
J gene: TRBJ1-1
clone size: -
CDR3 protein: CASTLEVTEAFF
CDR3 DNA: TGTGCCAGCACCCTAGAGGTAACTGAAGCTTTCTTT

D gene: TRBD1
V gene: TRBV19
J gene: TRBJ1-1
clone size: -
CDR3 protein: CASSFSRDRGLDTEAFF
CDR3 DNA: TGTGCCAGTAGTTTTTCCCGGGACAGGGGATTGGACACTGAAGCTTTCTTT

D gene: -
V gene: TRBV19
J gene: TRBJ1-1
clone size: once
CDR3 protein: CASSPTGWTEAFF
CDR3 DNA: TGTGCCAGTAGTCCGACAGGTTGGACTGAAGCTTTCTTT

D gene: TRBD1
V gene: TRBV4-1
J gene: TRBJ1-3
clone size: once
CDR3 protein: CASSRGDRQLFSSGNTIYF
CDR3 DNA: TGCGCCAGCAGCCGCGGGGACAGGCAACTTTTTAGCTCTGGAAACACCATATATTTT

D gene: -
V gene: TRBV5-1
J gene: TRBJ1-3
clone size: -
CDR3 protein: CASSPGPAGATGNTIYF
CDR3 DNA: TGCGCCAGCAGCCCTGGCCCAGCGGGCGCAACTGGAAACACCATATATTTT

D gene: TRBD1
V gene: TRBV5-1
J gene: TRBJ1-1
clone size: -
CDR3 protein: CASSFQGAVGEAFF
CDR3 DNA: TGCGCCAGCAGCTTCCAGGGGGCGGTCGGTGAAGCTTTCTTT

D gene: -
V gene: TRBV2
J gene: TRBJ2-7
clone size: -
CDR3 protein: CASSEGAANPYEQYF
CDR3 DNA: TGTGCCAGCAGTGAAGGGGCAGCGAACCCCTACGAGCAGTACTTC

D gene: -
V gene: TRBV5-1
J gene: TRBJ2-3
clone size: -
CDR3 protein: CASRDSVVSGTDTQYF
CDR3 DNA: TGCGCCAGTCGGGACTCGGTAGTTTCGGGCACAGATACGCAGTATTTT

D gene: -
V gene: TRBV28
J gene: TRBJ1-5
clone size: -
CDR3 protein: CASSGNQPQHF
CDR3 DNA: TGTGCCAGCAGCGGCAATCAGCCCCAGCATTTT

D gene: -
V gene: TRBV7-2
J gene: TRBJ1-6
clone size: -
CDR3 protein: CASSLSPRTASSPLHF
CDR3 DNA: TGTGCCAGCAGCTTAAGTCCGCGAACGGCATCTTCACCCCTCCACTTT

D gene: -
V gene: TRBV18
J gene: TRBJ1-6
clone size: medium-sized
CDR3 protein: CASSQWTGNSPLHF
CDR3 DNA: TGTGCCAGCTCACAATGGACGGGTAATTCACCCCTCCACTTT

D gene: TRBD2
V gene: TRBV6-4
J gene: TRBJ2-1
clone size: -
CDR3 protein: CASSVAGEGSEQFF
CDR3 DNA: TGTGCCAGCAGTGTAGCGGGAGAGGGCAGTGAGCAGTTCTTC

D gene: -
V gene: TRBV6-5
J gene: TRBJ2-7
clone size: -
CDR3 protein: CASRDFNTDEQYF
CDR3 DNA: TGTGCCAGCAGGGACTTCAACACAGACGAGCAGTACTTC

D gene: TRBD1
V gene: TRBV29-1
J gene: TRBJ1-1
clone size: once
CDR3 protein: CSVIPTGGGGNTEAFF
CDR3 DNA: TGCAGCGTTATCCCGACAGGGGGCGGGGGGAACACTGAAGCTTTCTTT

D gene: -
V gene: TRBV4-1
J gene: TRBJ1-2
clone size: -
CDR3 protein: CASSQGVDAYGYTF
CDR3 DNA: TGCGCCAGCAGCCAAGGGGTTGACGCCTATGGCTACACCTTC

D gene: -
V gene: TRBV6-2/TRBV6-3
J gene: TRBJ1-4
clone size: few
CDR3 protein: CASSYSMGWDGEKLFF
CDR3 DNA: TGTGCCAGCAGTTACTCGATGGGATGGGATGGTGAAAAACTGTTTTTT

D gene: -
V gene: TRBV12-3/TRBV12-4
J gene: TRBJ1-3
clone size: -
CDR3 protein: CASSLVQGYTIYF
CDR3 DNA: TGTGCCAGCAGTTTGGTGCAAGGGTACACCATATATTTT

D gene: -
V gene: TRBV5-5
J gene: TRBJ1-6
clone size: -
CDR3 protein: CASSAYENSPLHF
CDR3 DNA: TGTGCCAGCAGCGCATATGAGAATTCACCCCTCCACTTT

D gene: TRBD2
V gene: TRBV5-1
J gene: TRBJ2-3
clone size: once
CDR3 protein: CASSYSGGSTDTQYF
CDR3 DNA: TGCGCCAGCAGCTATAGCGGGGGGAGTACAGATACGCAGTATTTT

D gene: -
V gene: TRBV18
J gene: TRBJ2-7
clone size: -
CDR3 protein: CASSPLSYEQYF
CDR3 DNA: TGTGCCAGCTCACCACTCTCCTACGAGCAGTACTTC

D gene: -
V gene: TRBV7-6
J gene: TRBJ2-3
clone size: -
CDR3 protein: CASSLGFFGTDTQYF
CDR3 DNA: TGTGCCAGCAGCTTAGGATTTTTTGGGACAGATACGCAGTATTTT

D gene: TRBD2
V gene: TRBV6-5
J gene: TRBJ2-1
clone size: -
CDR3 protein: CASRSIGGGDEQFF
CDR3 DNA: TGTGCCAGCAGGAGCATAGGTGGGGGGGATGAGCAGTTCTTC

D gene: -
V gene: TRBV7-9
J gene: TRBJ1-2
clone size: -
CDR3 protein: CATPEWQGSWYGYTF
CDR3 DNA: TGTGCCACACCGGAGTGGCAGGGATCATGGTATGGCTACACCTTC

D gene: -
V gene: TRBV14
J gene: TRBJ1-1
clone size: -
CDR3 protein: CASSQTQNTEAFF
CDR3 DNA: TGTGCCAGCAGCCAGACCCAAAACACTGAAGCTTTCTTT

D gene: TRBD1
V gene: TRBV18
J gene: TRBJ2-3
clone size: -
CDR3 protein: CASSPRTGGAADTQYF
CDR3 DNA: TGTGCCAGCTCACCGCGGACAGGGGGCGCGGCAGATACGCAGTATTTT

D gene: -
V gene: TRBV7-9
J gene: TRBJ2-1
clone size: -
CDR3 protein: CASSVPRAYNEQFF
CDR3 DNA: TGTGCCAGCAGCGTACCAAGGGCGTACAATGAGCAGTTCTTC

D gene: TRBD1
V gene: TRBV27
J gene: TRBJ1-2
clone size: -
CDR3 protein: CASSLGQGYYGYTF
CDR3 DNA: TGTGCCAGCAGTCTCGGACAGGGATACTATGGCTACACCTTC

D gene: -
V gene: TRBV10-3
J gene: TRBJ1-3
clone size: -
CDR3 protein: CAISAGGAKGNTIYF
CDR3 DNA: TGTGCCATCAGTGCGGGGGGGGCTAAAGGAAACACCATATATTTT

D gene: -
V gene: TRBV2
J gene: TRBJ2-7
clone size: -
CDR3 protein: CASSASSYEQYF
CDR3 DNA: TGTGCCAGCAGTGCTAGCTCCTACGAGCAGTACTTC

D gene: TRBD1
V gene: TRBV6-5
J gene: TRBJ1-5
clone size: -
CDR3 protein: CASSLGQVPGPQHF
CDR3 DNA: TGTGCCAGCAGTCTGGGACAGGTCCCGGGGCCCCAGCATTTT

D gene: -
V gene: TRBV6-5
J gene: TRBJ1-1
clone size: -
CDR3 protein: CASSSLTGNTEAFF
CDR3 DNA: TGTGCCAGCAGTTCCCTGACTGGGAACACTGAAGCTTTCTTT

D gene: -
V gene: TRBV5-1
J gene: TRBJ2-5
clone size: -
CDR3 protein: CASSSDSYETQYF
CDR3 DNA: TGCGCCAGCAGCTCCGACAGTTACGAGACCCAGTACTTC

D gene: -
V gene: TRBV5-8
J gene: TRBJ1-1
clone size: -
CDR3 protein: CASRSQGRAFF
CDR3 DNA: TGTGCCAGCCGTTCCCAAGGCAGAGCTTTCTTT

D gene: -
V gene: TRBV28
J gene: TRBJ1-5
clone size: -
CDR3 protein: CASSGRRLRNQPQHF
CDR3 DNA: TGTGCCAGCAGTGGACGCAGGCTTCGCAATCAGCCCCAGCATTTT

D gene: TRBD1
V gene: TRBV5-1
J gene: TRBJ2-2
clone size: -
CDR3 protein: CASSFVPGQDTGELFF
CDR3 DNA: TGCGCCAGCAGCTTTGTGCCGGGACAGGACACCGGGGAGCTGTTTTTT

D gene: -
V gene: TRBV6-5
J gene: TRBJ1-1
clone size: -
CDR3 protein: CASSRKFNTEAFF
CDR3 DNA: TGTGCCAGCAGCCGTAAGTTTAACACTGAAGCTTTCTTT

D gene: -
V gene: TRBV11-1
J gene: TRBJ1-2
clone size: -
CDR3 protein: CASSLTTAGLHGYTF
CDR3 DNA: TGTGCCAGCAGCCTGACGACAGCAGGGCTGCATGGCTACACCTTC

D gene: -
V gene: TRBV9
J gene: TRBJ2-7
clone size: -
CDR3 protein: CASSARSLPNEQYF
CDR3 DNA: TGTGCCAGCAGCGCTCGATCTCTACCGAACGAGCAGTACTTC

D gene: -
V gene: TRBV5-5
J gene: TRBJ1-1
clone size: once
CDR3 protein: CASSLSPIEAFF
CDR3 DNA: TGTGCCAGCAGCTTATCTCCCATAGAAGCTTTCTTT

D gene: -
V gene: TRBV7-6
J gene: TRBJ1-5
clone size: -
CDR3 protein: CASSSPNQPQHF
CDR3 DNA: TGTGCCAGCAGCTCCCCGAATCAGCCCCAGCATTTT

D gene: TRBD1
V gene: TRBV4-1
J gene: TRBJ1-1
clone size: -
CDR3 protein: CASSTTGVGTEAFF
CDR3 DNA: TGCGCCAGCAGCACAACAGGGGTTGGAACTGAAGCTTTCTTT